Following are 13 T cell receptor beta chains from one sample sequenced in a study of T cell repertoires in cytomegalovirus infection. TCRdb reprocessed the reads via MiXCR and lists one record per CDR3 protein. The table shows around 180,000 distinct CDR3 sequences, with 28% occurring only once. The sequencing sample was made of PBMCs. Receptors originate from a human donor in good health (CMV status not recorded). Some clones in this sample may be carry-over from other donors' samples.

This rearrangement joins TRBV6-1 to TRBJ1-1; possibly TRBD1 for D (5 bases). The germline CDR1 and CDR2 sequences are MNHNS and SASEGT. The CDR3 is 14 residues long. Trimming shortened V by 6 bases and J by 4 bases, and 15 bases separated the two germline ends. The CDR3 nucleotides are TGTGCCAGCAGACCCGTACCGGGGGTCACTGAAGCTTTCTTT. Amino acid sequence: CASRPVPGVTEAFF.

The CDR3 is CSAGTGGEDGYTF. CDR3 DNA sequence: TGCAGTGCGGGGACGGGCGGCGAAGATGGCTACACCTTC. This rearrangement joins TRBV20-1 to TRBJ1-2, with D perhaps TRBD1 (5 bases). This CDR3 has 13 amino acids. Per germline, CDR1 DFQATT and CDR2 SNEGSKA (reference sequence). V was clipped by 6 bases and J by 6 bases, with 17 bases between them.

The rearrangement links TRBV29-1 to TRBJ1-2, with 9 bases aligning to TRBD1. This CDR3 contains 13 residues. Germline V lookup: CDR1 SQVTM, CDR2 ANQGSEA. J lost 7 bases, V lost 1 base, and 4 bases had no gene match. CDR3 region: CSVEGGQGSGYTF. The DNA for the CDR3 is TGCAGCGTTGAAGGGGGACAGGGTAGTGGCTACACCTTC.

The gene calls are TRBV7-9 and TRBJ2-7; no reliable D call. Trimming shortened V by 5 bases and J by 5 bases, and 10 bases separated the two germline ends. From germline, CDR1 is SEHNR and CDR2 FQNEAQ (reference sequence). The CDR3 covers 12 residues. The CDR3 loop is CASSQQRNEQYF. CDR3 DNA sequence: TGTGCCAGCAGCCAGCAAAGGAACGAGCAGTACTTC.

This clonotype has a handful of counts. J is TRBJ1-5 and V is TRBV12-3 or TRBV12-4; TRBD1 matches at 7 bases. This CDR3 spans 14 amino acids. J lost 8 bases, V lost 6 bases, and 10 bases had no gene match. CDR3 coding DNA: TGTGCCAGCAGCCATTCCGGGACAGTAGAGCCCCAGCATTTT. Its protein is CASSHSGTVEPQHF.

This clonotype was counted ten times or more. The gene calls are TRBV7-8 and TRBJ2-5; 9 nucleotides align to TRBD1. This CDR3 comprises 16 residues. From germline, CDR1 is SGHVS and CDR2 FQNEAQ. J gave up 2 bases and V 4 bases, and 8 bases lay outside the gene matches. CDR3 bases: TGTGCCAGCAGCTCCCGGGACAGGGTCGAACAAGAGACCCAGTACTTC. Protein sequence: CASSSRDRVEQETQYF.

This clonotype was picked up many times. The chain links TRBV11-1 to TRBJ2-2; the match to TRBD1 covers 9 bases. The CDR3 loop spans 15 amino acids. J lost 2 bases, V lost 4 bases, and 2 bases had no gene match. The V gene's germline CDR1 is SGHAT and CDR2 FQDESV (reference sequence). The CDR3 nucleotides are TGTGCCAGCAGCTCGGGACAGGGAAACACCGGGGAGCTGTTTTTT. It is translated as CASSSGQGNTGELFF.

CDR3 region: CARLWDQCRGNQPQHF. CDR3 DNA: TGTGCCAGGCTTTGGGACCAATGTCGAGGAAATCAGCCCCAGCATTTT. The chain couples TRBV14 to TRBJ1-5, with a tentative D call TRBD1 (5 bases). Between the trimmed V and J ends, which lost 9 bases and 4 bases, there was a span of 22 bases. CDR1 and CDR2 (germline): SGHDN, FVKESK. This CDR3 is 16 amino acids long.

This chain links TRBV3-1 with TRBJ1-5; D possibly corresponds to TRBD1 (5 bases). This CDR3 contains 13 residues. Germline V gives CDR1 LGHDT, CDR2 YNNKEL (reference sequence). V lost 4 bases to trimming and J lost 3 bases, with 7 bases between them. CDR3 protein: CASSRQINQPQHF. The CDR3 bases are TGTGCCAGCAGCCGACAGATCAATCAGCCCCAGCATTTT.

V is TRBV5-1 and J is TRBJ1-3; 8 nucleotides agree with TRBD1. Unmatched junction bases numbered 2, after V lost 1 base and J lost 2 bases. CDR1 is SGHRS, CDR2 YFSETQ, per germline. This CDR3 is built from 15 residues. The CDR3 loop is CASSLQGATGNTIYF. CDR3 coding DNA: TGCGCCAGCAGCTTGCAGGGGGCGACTGGAAACACCATATATTTT.

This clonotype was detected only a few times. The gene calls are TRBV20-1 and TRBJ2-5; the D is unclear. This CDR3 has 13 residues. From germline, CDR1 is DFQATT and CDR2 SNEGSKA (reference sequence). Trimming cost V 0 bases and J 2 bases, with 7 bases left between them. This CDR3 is CSAREWVQETQYF. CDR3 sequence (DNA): TGCAGTGCTAGAGAATGGGTGCAAGAGACCCAGTACTTC.

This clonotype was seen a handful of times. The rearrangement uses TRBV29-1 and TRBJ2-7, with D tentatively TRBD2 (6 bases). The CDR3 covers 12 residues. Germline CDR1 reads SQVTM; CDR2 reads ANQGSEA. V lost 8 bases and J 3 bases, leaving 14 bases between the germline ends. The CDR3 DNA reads TGCAGCATCCGGGACTCCATCTACGAGCAGTACTTC. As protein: CSIRDSIYEQYF.

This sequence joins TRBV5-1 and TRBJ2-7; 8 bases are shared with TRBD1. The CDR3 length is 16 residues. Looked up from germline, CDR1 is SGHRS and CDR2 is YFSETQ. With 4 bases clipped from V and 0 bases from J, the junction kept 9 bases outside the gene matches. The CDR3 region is CASSPLGQDFSYEQYF. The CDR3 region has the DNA TGCGCCAGCAGCCCCCTGGGACAGGACTTCTCCTACGAGCAGTACTTC. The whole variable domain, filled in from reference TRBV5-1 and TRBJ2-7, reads KAGVTQTPRYLIKTRGQQVTLSCSPISGHRSVSWYQQTPGQGLQFLFEYFSETQRNKGNFPGRFSGRQFSNSRSEMNVSTLELGDSALYLCASSPLGQDFSYEQYFGPGTRLTVT.